One sample yielded the 16 T cell receptor beta chains listed below, sequenced in a study of T cell repertoires in cytomegalovirus infection. Antigens for these TCRs are unknown. TCRdb fed the reads into MiXCR, producing one record per CDR3 protein. The sample yields approximately 990,000 distinct CDR3 sequences, around 32% seen once. This specimen consisted of cultured CD8+ T cells from PBMCs, obtained from culture after CMV antigen stimulation. These receptors were taken from a human donor in good health (CMV status not recorded). Some clones in this sample may be carry-over from other donors' samples.

The chain has TRBV7-9 and TRBJ2-1; D is perhaps TRBD1 or TRBD2 (5 bases each). Trimming pared 7 bases from V and 5 bases from J, leaving 9 bases between. Germline V gene data show CDR1 as SEHNR and CDR2 as FQNEAQ (reference sequence). The CDR3 runs 12 residues. The CDR3 DNA sequence: TGTGCCAGCACCCTGGGGGACAATGAGCAGTTCTTC. This codes for CASTLGDNEQFF.

The chain employs TRBV7-4 and TRBJ2-7; D is uncertain. Germline-derived CDR1 and CDR2 are SGHVT and SQSDAQ. With 1 base removed from V and 3 bases from J, the gap between germline ends came to 10 bases. This CDR3 has 14 residues. The CDR3 nucleotides are TGTGCCAGCAGCTTAGAAGAACACGGCTACGAGCAGTACTTC. Translated, it gives CASSLEEHGYEQYF.

The count of this clonotype is one. The gene calls are TRBV20-1 and TRBJ2-4; D is unclear. In germline, CDR1 is DFQATT, CDR2 SNEGSKA (reference sequence). The CDR3 contains 14 residues. The V end lost 3 bases, the J end lost 0 bases, and 9 bases lay between the germline ends. CDR3 residues: CSASGVLAKNIQYF. In DNA, the CDR3 is TGCAGTGCTAGCGGAGTCTTAGCCAAAAACATTCAGTACTTC.

This chain uses TRBV6-5 with TRBJ1-2; D gene uncertain. V lost 5 bases, J lost 8 bases, and 21 bases lay in between. Germline loops: CDR1 MNHEY, CDR2 SVGAGI. The CDR3 consists of 15 residues. This CDR3 is CASSAHGPEVWGYTF. CDR3 nucleotide sequence: TGTGCCAGCAGTGCGCATGGGCCCGAGGTGTGGGGCTACACCTTC.

Worth noting for this clonotype: The germline gene is not matched at one end of the junction; a read error may be the cause. The chain recombines TRBV4-2 with TRBJ1-1; D gene ambiguous. The CDR3 extends over 14 amino acids. Germline-derived CDR1 and CDR2 are LGHNA and YNFKEQ. The CDR3 loop is CASSPHYMNTEAFF. CDR3 DNA sequence: TGTGCCAGCAGCCCGCATTATATGAATACTGAAGCTTTCTTT.

This chain joins TRBV2 and TRBJ1-4; TRBD1 matches at 7 bases. The CDR3 has 17 residues. The junction had 15 bases not matched to a gene; V was cut back by 11 bases and J by 0 bases. CDR1 is SNHLY and CDR2 is FYNNEI in the germline V gene. In DNA, the CDR3 is TGTGCCGTGTTCCCGGAGGGGGCTTCGTCAACTAATGAAAAACTGTTTTTT. As protein: CAVFPEGASSTNEKLFF. Supplemented by reference TRBV2 and TRBJ1-4, the full variable domain reads EPEVTQTPSHQVTQMGQEVILRCVPISNHLYFYWYRQILGQKVEFLVSFYNNEISEKSEIFDDQFSVERPDGSNFTLKIRSTKLEDSAMYFCAVFPEGASSTNEKLFFGSGTQLSVL.

The V gene is TRBV20-1, the J gene TRBJ2-7; D may be TRBD1 (6 bases). Per germline, CDR1 DFQATT and CDR2 SNEGSKA (reference sequence). The V end lost 5 bases, the J end lost 6 bases, and 17 bases lay between the germline ends. This CDR3 comprises 13 residues. The CDR3 DNA follows: TGCAGTGCTTCTTCGGGACACCACTTCGAGCAGTACTTC. Its protein product is CSASSGHHFEQYF.

This clonotype was observed at least ten times. V is TRBV6-1 and J is TRBJ2-7; TRBD1 might be the D (6 bases). CDR3 size: 15 residues. CDR1 is MNHNS and CDR2 is SASEGT in the germline V gene. Trimming stripped 5 bases from V and 2 bases from J, with 16 bases between. The CDR3 sequence is CASSNDLTGPYEQYV. The CDR3 nucleotides are TGTGCCAGCAGTAACGACCTGACAGGCCCCTACGAGCAGTACGTC.

This clonotype was detected only once. With a much larger clone just one base away, this may be a read error. The J gene is TRBJ2-2, the V gene TRBV12-3 or TRBV12-4; D is uncertain. The CDR3 has 14 residues. The CDR3 loop reads CVSSSSPYTGELFF. CDR3 bases: TGTGTCAGCAGTTCAAGTCCCTACACCGGGGAGCTGTTTTTT.

Only a few counts were recorded for this clonotype. This chain connects TRBV4-1 to TRBJ1-2; D gene unclear. The CDR3 contains 14 residues. V was pared by 1 base and J by 4 bases, with 10 bases between. Germline CDR1 and CDR2: MGHRA and YSYEKL. CDR3 in DNA: TGCGCCAGCAGCCAAGGCGAGGGTGGCTATGGCTACACCTTC. Residues: CASSQGEGGYGYTF.

This clonotype has just a few counts. The genes are TRBV7-6 and TRBJ2-1; no reliable D call. The V gene lost 1 base and the J gene lost 8 bases, with 9 bases spanning the gap. This CDR3 has 13 residues. Germline V CDR1 and CDR2: SGHVS, FNYEAQ. Here the CDR3 reads CASSLGPTDEQFF. The CDR3 DNA reads TGTGCCAGCAGCTTAGGGCCAACAGATGAGCAGTTCTTC. Looking up the rest from reference TRBV7-6 and TRBJ2-1 gives the full variable domain: GAGVSQSPRYKVTKRGQDVALRCDPISGHVSLYWYRQALGQGPEFLTYFNYEAQQDKSGLPNDRFSAERPEGSISTLTIQRTEQRDSAMYRCASSLGPTDEQFFGPGTRLTVL.

As for this clonotype: The CDR3 end shows no conserved phenylalanine or tryptophan, and so a read error is likely. The CDR3 sequence is CASSSGLHSYNEQFC. In nucleotides, the CDR3 is TGTGCCAGCAGTTCCGGACTCCACTCCTACAATGAGCAGTTCTGC. The chain carries TRBV27 and TRBJ2-1, with TRBD2 as a possible D gene (5 bases). CDR1 and CDR2 (germline): MNHEY, SMNVEV (reference sequence). This CDR3 contains 15 residues. V lost 4 bases and J lost 0, with 10 bases in between.

The V call is TRBV4-1, the J call TRBJ2-7; D ambiguous. In germline, CDR1 is MGHRA, CDR2 YSYEKL. Trimming took off 2 bases at V and 0 bases at J, with 11 bases between the two ends. CDR3 size: 15 residues. CDR3 coding DNA: TGCGCCAGCAGCCAACCCCTCACGGACTCCTACGAGCAGTACTTC. Its translation: CASSQPLTDSYEQYF.

J is TRBJ2-5 and V is TRBV10-3; D call uncertain. The V gene lost 0 bases and the J gene lost 4 bases, with 12 bases spanning the gap. Germline values: CDR1 ENHRY, CDR2 SYGVKD. The CDR3 runs 15 residues. Here the CDR3 DNA reads TGTGCCATCAGTGAGTCAGGTTGGACGGGAGAGACCCAGTACTTC. It codes for CAISESGWTGETQYF.

Many counts were recorded for this clonotype. The CDR3: CASSFSGDGMNPQHF. In DNA, the CDR3 is TGTGCCAGCAGTTTCTCCGGGGACGGCATGAATCCCCAGCATTTT. The J gene is TRBJ1-5, the V gene TRBV27; the D gene is possibly TRBD1 (5 bases). The CDR3 has 15 amino acids. V lost 3 bases to trimming and J lost 10 bases, with 19 bases between them. Germline loops: CDR1 MNHEY, CDR2 SMNVEV (reference sequence).

V is TRBV7-9 and J is TRBJ2-7, with 8 bases aligning to TRBD1. The germline V gene has CDR1 SEHNR and CDR2 FQNEAQ (reference sequence). The CDR3 runs 15 residues. J gave up 6 bases and V 1 base, and 8 bases lay outside the gene matches. This CDR3 reads CASSLVVGQGCEQYF. The DNA of the CDR3 is TGTGCCAGCAGCTTAGTGGTCGGACAGGGCTGCGAGCAGTACTTC.